This T cell receptor beta chain was found in a study of CD8 T cells in Susac syndrome. It was with random hexamers that roughly 0.5 to 1 ug RNA was reverse transcribed. Coverage of TCR beta CDR3 amplification by immunoSEQ multiplex PCR extended to 54 Vbeta and 13 Jbeta. TCRdb passed the immunoSEQ multiplex PCR reads through MiXCR, listing each CDR3 protein once. The sample has some 450,000 distinct CDR3 sequences; around 85% are singletons. The patients who served as multiple sclerosis controls were treatment-naive and had stable or active relapsing-remitting disease that fulfilled the revised McDonald criteria. The trim removed 5 bases at V and 2 bases at J, leaving 27 bases unmatched. CDR3 length: 21 amino acids. Germline values: CDR1 MNHEY, CDR2 SMNVEV (reference sequence).

The chain is built from TRBV27 and TRBJ2-7, with 7 bases aligning to TRBD2. This TCR came from a human donor with multiple sclerosis. The sequencing input was CD8+ T cells from PBMCs. The DNA of the CDR3 is TGTGCCAGCAGTATGGGGACCGTGGGCGTCCAGCCGGCGGGAGAGACCTACGAGCAGTACTTC. Protein product: CASSMGTVGVQPAGETYEQYF.